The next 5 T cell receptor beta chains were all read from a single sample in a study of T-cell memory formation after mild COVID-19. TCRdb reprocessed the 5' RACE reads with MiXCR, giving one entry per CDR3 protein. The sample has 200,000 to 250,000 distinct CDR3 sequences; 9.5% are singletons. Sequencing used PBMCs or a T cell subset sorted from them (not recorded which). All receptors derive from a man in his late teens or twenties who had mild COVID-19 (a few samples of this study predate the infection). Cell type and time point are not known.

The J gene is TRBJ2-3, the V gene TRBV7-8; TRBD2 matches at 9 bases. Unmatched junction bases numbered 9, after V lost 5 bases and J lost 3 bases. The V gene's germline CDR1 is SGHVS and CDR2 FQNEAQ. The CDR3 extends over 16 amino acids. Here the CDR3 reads CASSLFLAGFTDTQYF. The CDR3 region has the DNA TGTGCCAGCAGCCTATTCCTAGCGGGGTTTACAGATACGCAGTATTTT.

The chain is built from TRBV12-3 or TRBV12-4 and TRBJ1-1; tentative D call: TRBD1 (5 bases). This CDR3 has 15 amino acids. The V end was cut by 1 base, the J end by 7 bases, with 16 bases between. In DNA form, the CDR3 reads TGTGCCAGCAGTTTAGACAGGTTGGAAATGGGTGAAGCTTTCTTT. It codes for CASSLDRLEMGEAFF.

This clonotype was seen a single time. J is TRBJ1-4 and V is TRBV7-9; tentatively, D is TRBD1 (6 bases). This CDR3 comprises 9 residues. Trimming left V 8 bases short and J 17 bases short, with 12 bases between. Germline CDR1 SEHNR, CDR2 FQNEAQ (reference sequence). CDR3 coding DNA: TGTGCCAGCGGGCAGGGACAATTTTTT. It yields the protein CASGQGQFF.

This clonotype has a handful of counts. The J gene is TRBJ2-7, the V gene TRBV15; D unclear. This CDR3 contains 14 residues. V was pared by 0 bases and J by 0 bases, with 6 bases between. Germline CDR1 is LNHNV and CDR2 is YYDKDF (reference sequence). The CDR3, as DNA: TGTGCCACCAGCAGAGATAAGGGCTCCTACGAGCAGTACGTC. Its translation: CATSRDKGSYEQYV.

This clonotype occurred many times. The DNA of the CDR3 is TGCGCCAGCAGCCAAGATAGCGGGGGACGGTTGAGGGCTGAGCAGTTCTTC. This gives the protein CASSQDSGGRLRAEQFF. The chain recombines TRBV4-3 with TRBJ2-1; TRBD2 agrees at 9 bases. Per germline, CDR1 LGHNA and CDR2 YSLEER. This CDR3 is 17 amino acids long. V lost 0 bases to trimming and J lost 9 bases; unmatched junction nucleotides: 12.